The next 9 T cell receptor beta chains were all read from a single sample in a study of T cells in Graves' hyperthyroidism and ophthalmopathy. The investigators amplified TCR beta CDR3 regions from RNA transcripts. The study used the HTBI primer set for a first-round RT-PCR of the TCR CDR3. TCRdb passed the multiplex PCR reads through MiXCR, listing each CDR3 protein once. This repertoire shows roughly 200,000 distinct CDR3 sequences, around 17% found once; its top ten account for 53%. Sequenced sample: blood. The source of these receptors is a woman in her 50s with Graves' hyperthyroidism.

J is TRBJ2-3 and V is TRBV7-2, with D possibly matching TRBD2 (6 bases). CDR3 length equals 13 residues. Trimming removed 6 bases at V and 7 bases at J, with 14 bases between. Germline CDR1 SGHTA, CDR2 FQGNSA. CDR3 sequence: CASRGGGRYTQYF. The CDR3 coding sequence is TGTGCCAGCAGGGGGGGTGGGAGATATACGCAGTATTTT.

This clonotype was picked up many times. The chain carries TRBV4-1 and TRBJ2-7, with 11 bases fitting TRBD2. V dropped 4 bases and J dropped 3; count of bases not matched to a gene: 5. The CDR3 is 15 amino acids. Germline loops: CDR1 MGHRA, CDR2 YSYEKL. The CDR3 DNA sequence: TGCGCCAGCAGCCCTCTAGCGGGAGGCGACTACGAGCAGTACTTC. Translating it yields CASSPLAGGDYEQYF.

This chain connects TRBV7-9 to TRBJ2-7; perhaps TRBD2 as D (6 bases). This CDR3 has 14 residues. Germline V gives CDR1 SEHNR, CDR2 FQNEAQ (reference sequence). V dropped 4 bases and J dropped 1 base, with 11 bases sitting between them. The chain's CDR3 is CASSSASVSYEQYF. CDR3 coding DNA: TGTGCCAGCAGCTCCGCTAGCGTATCCTACGAGCAGTACTTC. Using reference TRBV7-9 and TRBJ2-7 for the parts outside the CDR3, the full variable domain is DTGVSQNPRHKITKRGQNVTFRCDPISEHNRLYWYRQTLGQGPEFLTYFQNEAQLEKSRLLSDRFSAERPKGSFSTLEIQRTEQGDSAMYLCASSSASVSYEQYFGPGTRLTVT.

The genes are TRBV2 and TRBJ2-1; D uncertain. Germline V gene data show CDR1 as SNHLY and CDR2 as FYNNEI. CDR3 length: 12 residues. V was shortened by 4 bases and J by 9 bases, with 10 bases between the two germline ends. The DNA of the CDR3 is TGTGCCAGCAGTGCCCAGAACGCTGAGCAGTTCTTC. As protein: CASSAQNAEQFF.

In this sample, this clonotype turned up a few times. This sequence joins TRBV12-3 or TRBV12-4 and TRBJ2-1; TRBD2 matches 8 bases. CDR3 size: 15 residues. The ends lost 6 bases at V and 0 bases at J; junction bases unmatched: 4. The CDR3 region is CASRPSGGSYNEQFF. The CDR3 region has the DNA TGTGCCAGCAGACCCAGCGGGGGCTCCTACAATGAGCAGTTCTTC.

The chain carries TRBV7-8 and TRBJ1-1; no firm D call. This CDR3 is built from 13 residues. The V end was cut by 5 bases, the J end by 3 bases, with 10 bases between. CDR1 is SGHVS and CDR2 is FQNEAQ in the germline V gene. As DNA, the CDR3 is TGTGCCAGCAGCGCTAAAATAGACACTGAAGCTTTCTTT. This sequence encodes CASSAKIDTEAFF.

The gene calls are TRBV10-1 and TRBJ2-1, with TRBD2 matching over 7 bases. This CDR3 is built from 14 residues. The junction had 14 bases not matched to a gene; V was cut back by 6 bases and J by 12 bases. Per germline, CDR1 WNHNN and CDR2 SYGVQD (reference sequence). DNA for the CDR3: TGCGCCAGCAGCCAGACTAGCTCGGTTAAGGGGCAGTTCTTC. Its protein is CASSQTSSVKGQFF.

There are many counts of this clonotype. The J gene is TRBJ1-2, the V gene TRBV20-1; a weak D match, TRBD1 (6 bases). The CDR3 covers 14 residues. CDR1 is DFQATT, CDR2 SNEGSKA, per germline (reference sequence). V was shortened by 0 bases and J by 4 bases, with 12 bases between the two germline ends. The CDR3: CSARDRKQGYGYTF. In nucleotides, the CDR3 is TGCAGTGCTAGAGATCGGAAACAGGGCTATGGCTACACCTTC.

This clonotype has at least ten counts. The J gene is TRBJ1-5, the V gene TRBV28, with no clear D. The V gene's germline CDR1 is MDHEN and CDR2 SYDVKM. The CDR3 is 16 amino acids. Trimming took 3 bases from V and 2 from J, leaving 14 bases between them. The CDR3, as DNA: TGTGCCAGCAGTTTCTCTACCAAATGGGGCAATCAGCCCCAGCATTTT. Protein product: CASSFSTKWGNQPQHF.